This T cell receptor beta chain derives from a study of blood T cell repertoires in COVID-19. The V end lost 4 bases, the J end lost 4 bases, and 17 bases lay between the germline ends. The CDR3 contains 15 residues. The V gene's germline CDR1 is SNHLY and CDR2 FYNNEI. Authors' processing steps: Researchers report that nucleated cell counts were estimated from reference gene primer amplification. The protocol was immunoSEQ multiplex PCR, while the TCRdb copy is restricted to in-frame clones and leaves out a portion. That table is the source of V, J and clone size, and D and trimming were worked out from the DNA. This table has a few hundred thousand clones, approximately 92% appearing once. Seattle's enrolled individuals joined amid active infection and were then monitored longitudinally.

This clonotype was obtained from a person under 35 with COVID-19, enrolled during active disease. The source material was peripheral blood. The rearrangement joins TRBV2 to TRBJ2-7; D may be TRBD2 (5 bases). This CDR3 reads CASSGVFGENYEQYF. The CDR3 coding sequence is TGTGCCAGCAGTGGTGTATTTGGGGAGAATTACGAGCAGTACTTC.